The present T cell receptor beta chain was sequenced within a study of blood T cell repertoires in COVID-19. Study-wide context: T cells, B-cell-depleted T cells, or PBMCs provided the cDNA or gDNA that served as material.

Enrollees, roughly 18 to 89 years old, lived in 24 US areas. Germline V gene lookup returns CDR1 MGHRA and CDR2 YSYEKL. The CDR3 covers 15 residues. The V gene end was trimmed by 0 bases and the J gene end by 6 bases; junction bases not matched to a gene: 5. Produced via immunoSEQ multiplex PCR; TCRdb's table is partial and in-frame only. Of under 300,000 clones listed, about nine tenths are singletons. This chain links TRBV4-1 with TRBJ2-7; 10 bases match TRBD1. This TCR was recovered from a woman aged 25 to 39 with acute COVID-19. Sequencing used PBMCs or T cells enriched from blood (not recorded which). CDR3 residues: CASSQDPGQGTEQYF. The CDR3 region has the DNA TGCGCCAGCAGCCAAGATCCGGGACAGGGGACCGAGCAGTACTTC.